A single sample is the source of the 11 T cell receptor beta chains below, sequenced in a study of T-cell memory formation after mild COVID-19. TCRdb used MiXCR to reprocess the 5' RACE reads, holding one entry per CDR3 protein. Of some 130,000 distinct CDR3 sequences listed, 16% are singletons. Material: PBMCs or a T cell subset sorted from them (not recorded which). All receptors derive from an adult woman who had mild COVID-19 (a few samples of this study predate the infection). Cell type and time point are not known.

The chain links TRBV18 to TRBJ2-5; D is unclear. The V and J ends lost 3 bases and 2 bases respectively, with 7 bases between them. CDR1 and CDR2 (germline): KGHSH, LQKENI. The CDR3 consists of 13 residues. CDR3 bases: TGTGCCAGCTCACCCCCCGAGCAAGAGACCCAGTACTTC. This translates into CASSPPEQETQYF.

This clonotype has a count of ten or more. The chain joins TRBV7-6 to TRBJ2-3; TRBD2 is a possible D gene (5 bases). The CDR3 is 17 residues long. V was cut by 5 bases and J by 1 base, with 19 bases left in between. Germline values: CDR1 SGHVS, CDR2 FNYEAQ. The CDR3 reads CASSPALLGSRTDTQYF. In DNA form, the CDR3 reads TGTGCCAGCAGCCCCGCCCTACTAGGTTCGCGCACAGATACGCAGTATTTT.

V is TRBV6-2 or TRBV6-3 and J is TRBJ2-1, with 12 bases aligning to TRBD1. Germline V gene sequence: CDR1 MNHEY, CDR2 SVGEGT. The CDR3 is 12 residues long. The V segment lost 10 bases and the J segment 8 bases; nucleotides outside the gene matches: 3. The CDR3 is CATRDRGHEQFF. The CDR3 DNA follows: TGTGCCACCAGGGACAGGGGGCATGAGCAGTTCTTC.

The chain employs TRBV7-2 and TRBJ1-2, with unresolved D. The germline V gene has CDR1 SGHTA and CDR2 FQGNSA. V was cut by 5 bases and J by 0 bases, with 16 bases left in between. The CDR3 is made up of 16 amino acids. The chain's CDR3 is CASSRDILMPNYGYTF. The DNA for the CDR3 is TGTGCCAGCAGCCGAGACATCCTTATGCCTAACTATGGCTACACCTTC.

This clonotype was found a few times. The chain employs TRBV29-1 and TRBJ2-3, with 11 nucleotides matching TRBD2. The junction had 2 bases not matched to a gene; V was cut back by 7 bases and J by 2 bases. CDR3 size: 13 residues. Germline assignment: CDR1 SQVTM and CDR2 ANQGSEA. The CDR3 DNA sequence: TGCAGCGAACTAGCGGGAGACACAGATACGCAGTATTTT. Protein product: CSELAGDTDTQYF.

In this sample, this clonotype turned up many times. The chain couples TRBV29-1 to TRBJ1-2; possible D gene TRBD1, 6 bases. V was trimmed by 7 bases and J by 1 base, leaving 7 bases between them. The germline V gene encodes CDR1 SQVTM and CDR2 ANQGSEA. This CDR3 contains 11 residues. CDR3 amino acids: CSEGGNYGYTF. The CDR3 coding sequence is TGCAGCGAGGGGGGTAACTATGGCTACACCTTC.

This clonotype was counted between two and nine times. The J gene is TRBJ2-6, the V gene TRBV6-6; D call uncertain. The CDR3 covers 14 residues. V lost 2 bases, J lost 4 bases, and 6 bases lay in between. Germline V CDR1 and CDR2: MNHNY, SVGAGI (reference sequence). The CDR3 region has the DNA TGTGCCAGCAGTTACGGGTCGGGGGCCAACGTCCTGACTTTC. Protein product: CASSYGSGANVLTF.

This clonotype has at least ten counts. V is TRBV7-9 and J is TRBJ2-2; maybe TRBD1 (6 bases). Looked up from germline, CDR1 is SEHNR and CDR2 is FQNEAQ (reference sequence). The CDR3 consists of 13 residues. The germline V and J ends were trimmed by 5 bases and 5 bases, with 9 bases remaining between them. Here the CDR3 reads CASSPDSTGELFF. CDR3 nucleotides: TGTGCCAGCAGCCCGGACAGTACCGGGGAGCTGTTTTTT.

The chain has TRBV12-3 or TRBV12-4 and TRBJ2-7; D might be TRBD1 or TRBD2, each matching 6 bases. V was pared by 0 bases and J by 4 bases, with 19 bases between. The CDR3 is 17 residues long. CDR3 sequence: CASSLAISRDISYEQYF. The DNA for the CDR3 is TGTGCCAGCAGTTTAGCGATCTCGCGGGACATCTCGTACGAGCAGTACTTC.

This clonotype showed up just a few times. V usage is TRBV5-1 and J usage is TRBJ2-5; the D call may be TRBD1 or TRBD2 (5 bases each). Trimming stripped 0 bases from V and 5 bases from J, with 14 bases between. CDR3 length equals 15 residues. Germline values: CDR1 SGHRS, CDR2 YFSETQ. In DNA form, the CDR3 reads TGCGCCAGCAGCTTGGGAGGTAGCGAGGGGGAGACCCAGTACTTC. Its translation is CASSLGGSEGETQYF.

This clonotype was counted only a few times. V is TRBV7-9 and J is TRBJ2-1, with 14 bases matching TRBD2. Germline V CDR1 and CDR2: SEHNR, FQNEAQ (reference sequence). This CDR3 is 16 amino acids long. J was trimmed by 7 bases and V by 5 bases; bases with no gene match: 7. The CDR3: CASSLGLAGGRNEQFF. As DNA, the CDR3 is TGTGCCAGCAGCCTCGGACTAGCGGGAGGAAGGAATGAGCAGTTCTTC.